A single sample gave rise to the 10 T cell receptor beta chains below, sequenced in a study of cytomegalovirus exposure and HLA in healthy donors. Primers for the PCR totalled 60 Vbeta and 13 Jbeta. Only in-frame clones appear in the TCRdb table, and some are missing; sequencing was by immunoSEQ multiplex PCR. The data show approximately 59,000 clones, around four fifths seen once. The specimen was PBMCs. The source of these receptors is a girl between 10 and 17 years old in good health and CMV-seropositive.

This clone was observed a few times. The V call is TRBV5-1, the J call TRBJ1-1; 9 nucleotides match TRBD1. Looked up from germline, CDR1 is SGHRS and CDR2 is YFSETQ. V trimming: 4 bases; J trimming: 5 bases; junction bases outside the gene matches: 6. This CDR3 is built from 14 residues. CDR3 DNA sequence: TGCGCCAGCAGCCGGGACAGGGTTGTGACTGAAGCTTTCTTT. This encodes CASSRDRVVTEAFF.

This clone was observed a handful of times. The chain uses TRBV15 and TRBJ2-5; a possible D gene is TRBD2 (6 bases). The CDR3 totals 14 residues. The V end was cut by 3 bases, the J end by 7 bases, with 15 bases between. Germline V gives CDR1 LNHNV, CDR2 YYDKDF (reference sequence). The CDR3 reads CATSSGILGGTQYF. The DNA for the CDR3 is TGTGCCACCAGCAGTGGGATTCTCGGGGGGACCCAGTACTTC.

The chain links TRBV29-1 to TRBJ2-5, with 7 bases identical to TRBD1. This CDR3 is built from 14 residues. Germline V gene sequence: CDR1 SQVTM, CDR2 ANQGSEA. J was trimmed by 5 bases and V by 3 bases; bases with no gene match: 9. The CDR3 DNA sequence: TGCAGCGTTGACCAGGGGGTATCGCGGGAGACCCAGTACTTC. It encodes CSVDQGVSRETQYF.

The V and J genes are TRBV7-2 and TRBJ2-1; 11 bases line up with TRBD2. CDR1 and CDR2 from the germline V gene are SGHTA and FQGNSA. The CDR3 contains 14 residues. Unmatched junction bases numbered 0, after V lost 2 bases and J lost 6 bases. CDR3 in DNA: TGTGCCAGCAGCTTAACTAGCGGGAGCAATGAGCAGTTCTTC. Translating it yields CASSLTSGSNEQFF.

The rearrangement joins TRBV30 to TRBJ1-5, with 8 bases that match TRBD1. CDR3 length equals 15 residues. Germline CDR1 GTSNPN, CDR2 SVGIG (reference sequence). The J segment lost 6 bases and the V segment lost 1 base, leaving 8 bases of the junction unmatched. CDR3 DNA sequence: TGTGCCTGGAGTGAAGAGACAGGGGTCGGTCAGCCCCAGCATTTT. It translates to CAWSEETGVGQPQHF.

V and J are TRBV18 and TRBJ1-1; D remains unclear. V was shortened by 0 bases and J by 4 bases, with 12 bases between the two germline ends. The CDR3 contains 15 residues. Germline CDR1 and CDR2: KGHSH and LQKENI. As DNA, the CDR3 is TGTGCCAGCTCACCACCCGCCCTAGAGGGCACTGAAGCTTTCTTT. This gives the protein CASSPPALEGTEAFF.

This sequence joins TRBV7-9 and TRBJ2-7; D is perhaps TRBD1 (5 bases). This CDR3 comprises 13 residues. The V and J ends lost 0 bases and 4 bases respectively, with 7 bases between them. The V gene's germline CDR1 is SEHNR and CDR2 FQNEAQ (reference sequence). The CDR3 DNA is TGTGCCAGCAGCTTAGCTCCAGGGTACGAGCAGTACTTC. Protein: CASSLAPGYEQYF.

This chain joins TRBV9 and TRBJ2-5; the match to TRBD2 covers 14 bases. With V trimmed by 3 bases and J by 7 bases, 8 bases remained unmatched. Germline lookup yields CDR1 SGDLS and CDR2 YYNGEE. This CDR3 is 16 amino acids long. Here the CDR3 DNA reads TGTGCCAGCAGCGGTAGACTAGCGGGAGGGCCGGGGACCCAGTACTTC. Residues: CASSGRLAGGPGTQYF.

A few counts support this clone. The chain couples TRBV7-2 to TRBJ1-3; 9 bases fit TRBD1. Germline assignment: CDR1 SGHTA and CDR2 FQGNSA. The CDR3 runs 15 residues. V was clipped by 5 bases and J by 4 bases; unmatched bases: 6. The DNA for the CDR3 is TGTGCCAGCAGCCCGAACAGGGGGCGCGGAAACACCATATATTTT. Protein product: CASSPNRGRGNTIYF.

The rearrangement links TRBV5-1 to TRBJ2-5; 9 nucleotides align to TRBD2. This CDR3 contains 15 residues. Germline V CDR1 and CDR2: SGHRS, YFSETQ. With 5 bases clipped from V and 7 bases from J, the junction kept 12 bases outside the gene matches. The chain's CDR3 is CASRQEVAGDGTQYF. In nucleotides, the CDR3 is TGCGCCAGCAGACAGGAAGTAGCGGGAGATGGGACCCAGTACTTC.